These 23 T cell receptor beta chains were all obtained from the same sample, sequenced in a study of blood T cell repertoires in COVID-19. Libraries were prepared by immunoSEQ multiplex PCR; TCRdb keeps only in-frame clonotypes and omits some of them. Here the sample spans fewer than 350,000 clones, more than 80% being singletons. The sample was peripheral blood. The receptors stem from a woman between 25 and 40 years old with COVID-19, enrolled during active disease.

V gene TRBV7-2 combines with J gene TRBJ1-2, with D perhaps TRBD1 (6 bases). CDR3 size: 13 residues. The germline V gene encodes CDR1 SGHTA and CDR2 FQGNSA. V shed 1 base and J shed 7 bases, with 10 bases lying between them. For the CDR3, the DNA is TGTGCCAGCAGCTTAGACAGGGTGGGTGGCTACACCTTC. This encodes CASSLDRVGGYTF.

The genes are TRBV19 and TRBJ1-4; the D is unclear. CDR3 size: 18 residues. The V end lost 2 bases, the J end lost 0 bases, and 16 bases lay between the germline ends. Germline V gene data show CDR1 as LNHDA and CDR2 as SQIVND (reference sequence). The CDR3 loop is CASSIFSRVGATNEKLFF. DNA of the CDR3: TGTGCCAGTAGTATATTCTCTCGAGTGGGCGCAACTAATGAAAAACTGTTTTTT.

The chain is built from TRBV5-1 and TRBJ1-4, with D maybe TRBD1 (5 bases). CDR1 and CDR2 from the germline V gene are SGHRS and YFSETQ. Trimming removed 4 bases from V and 8 bases from J, with 9 bases in between. This CDR3 has 12 residues. The CDR3 DNA sequence: TGCGCCAGCAGCCCTGACAGCGAAAAACTGTTTTTT. Residues: CASSPDSEKLFF.

The table lists this clone with a count of one. The CDR3 DNA reads as TGTGCCAGCACCTTTCCTGGAGGGGAGACCCAGTACTTC. Its translation: CASTFPGGETQYF. This rearrangement joins TRBV12-3 or TRBV12-4 to TRBJ2-5, with D perhaps matching TRBD2 (6 bases). This CDR3 contains 13 residues. Trimming removed 7 bases from V and 5 bases from J, with 14 bases in between.

The chain joins TRBV7-9 to TRBJ2-1; D gene ambiguous. V was cut by 4 bases and J by 0 bases, with 10 bases left in between. Germline V lookup: CDR1 SEHNR, CDR2 FQNEAQ (reference sequence). The CDR3 loop spans 15 amino acids. CDR3 DNA: TGTGCCAGCAGCTCAGACTTTATCTCCTACAATGAGCAGTTCTTC. Amino acids: CASSSDFISYNEQFF.

The chain couples TRBV28 to TRBJ2-3, with TRBD2 as a possible D gene (5 bases). CDR1 and CDR2 from the germline V gene are MDHEN and SYDVKM. V was shortened by 6 bases and J by 4 bases, with 11 bases between the two germline ends. The CDR3 spans 13 residues. As DNA, the CDR3 is TGTGCCAGCAGCGTGGGTAGCGCAGATACGCAGTATTTT. It codes for CASSVGSADTQYF.

The chain recombines TRBV5-1 with TRBJ2-2, with 9 bases identical to TRBD2. V shed 0 bases and J 5 bases; nucleotides not matched to a gene: 8. CDR1 and CDR2 (germline): SGHRS, YFSETQ. The CDR3 covers 17 residues. CDR3 residues: CASSLVASGVGTGELFF. The CDR3 region has the DNA TGCGCCAGCAGCTTGGTGGCTAGCGGGGTAGGGACCGGGGAGCTGTTTTTT.

This sequence joins TRBV24-1 and TRBJ2-1, with TRBD2 matching 12 bases. Germline V gene data show CDR1 as KGHDR and CDR2 as SFDVKD. The ends lost 1 base at V and 1 base at J; junction bases unmatched: 7. This CDR3 is built from 19 residues. The CDR3 DNA reads as TGTGCCACCAGTGATTTAGTACTAGCGGGAGGCCAATCCTACAATGAGCAGTTCTTC. This gives the protein CATSDLVLAGGQSYNEQFF.

The genes are TRBV14 and TRBJ1-3; TRBD1 is a possible D gene (5 bases). The germline CDR1 and CDR2 sequences are SGHDN and FVKESK. With 1 base removed from V and 1 base from J, the gap between germline ends came to 8 bases. The CDR3 contains 15 residues. The CDR3 protein is CASSQVRGSGNTIYF. The DNA for the CDR3 is TGTGCCAGCAGCCAAGTACGGGGGTCTGGAAACACCATATATTTT.

This clone appeared once. V and J are TRBV5-6 and TRBJ1-2, with D unresolved. Germline CDR1 is SGHDT and CDR2 is YYEEEE. The CDR3 is 16 residues long. Deletions cut 1 base from V and 5 bases from J, with 18 bases between. CDR3 DNA: TGTGCCAGCAGCTTGCAAGGTCTGGACTTTAATTATGGCTACACCTTC. It is translated as CASSLQGLDFNYGYTF. Full variable domain (remainder filled in from reference TRBV5-6 and TRBJ1-2): DAGVTQSPTHLIKTRGQQVTLRCSPKSGHDTVSWYQQALGQGPQFIFQYYEEEERQRGNFPDRFSGHQFPNYSSELNVNALLLGDSALYLCASSLQGLDFNYGYTFGSGTRLTVV.

The chain links TRBV29-1 to TRBJ2-2; TRBD2 aligns across 7 bases. CDR3 length equals 12 residues. In germline, CDR1 is SQVTM, CDR2 ANQGSEA. The junction had 5 bases not matched to a gene; V was cut back by 7 bases and J by 6 bases. CDR3 nucleotide sequence: TGCAGCGCGGGGGAGGGATCCGGGGAGCTGTTTTTT. As protein: CSAGEGSGELFF.

This clone showed up just a few times. The chain links TRBV14 to TRBJ2-2; a weak D match, TRBD2 (6 bases). The V gene's germline CDR1 is SGHDN and CDR2 FVKESK. Trimming took off 1 base at V and 7 bases at J, with 10 bases between the two ends. This CDR3 is 14 amino acids long. The CDR3 sequence: CASSQVAGIGELFF. DNA of the CDR3: TGTGCCAGCAGCCAAGTGGCGGGGATCGGGGAGCTGTTTTTT.

The rearrangement links TRBV27 to TRBJ2-7; maybe TRBD2 (5 bases). The CDR3 has 14 amino acids. Germline lookup yields CDR1 MNHEY and CDR2 SMNVEV (reference sequence). Trimming removed 2 bases from V and 5 bases from J, with 13 bases in between. CDR3 nucleotide sequence: TGTGCCAGCAGTTTAGAAAATCACGGGGACGAGCAGTACTTC. Its protein is CASSLENHGDEQYF.

The V gene is TRBV5-4, the J gene TRBJ2-7, with unresolved D. The V end was cut by 0 bases, the J end by 4 bases, with 11 bases between. There are 14 residues in the CDR3. Germline values: CDR1 SGHNT, CDR2 YYREEE (reference sequence). For the CDR3, the DNA is TGTGCCAGCAGCTTGGAAAACAGACCTTACGAGCAGTACTTC. This encodes CASSLENRPYEQYF.

The chain couples TRBV4-1 to TRBJ2-5; the D gene is possibly TRBD2 (6 bases). Between the trimmed V and J ends, which lost 1 base and 4 bases, there was a span of 16 bases. The CDR3 loop spans 16 amino acids. Per the germline V gene, CDR1 is MGHRA and CDR2 is YSYEKL. The chain's CDR3 is CASSQVWTPAGETQYF. CDR3 DNA: TGCGCCAGCAGCCAAGTATGGACCCCAGCGGGAGAGACCCAGTACTTC.

The J gene is TRBJ2-3, the V gene TRBV4-1; the D gene is possibly TRBD2 (5 bases). The CDR3 extends over 16 amino acids. The germline gives CDR1 MGHRA, CDR2 YSYEKL. Trimming left V 4 bases short and J 5 bases short, with 19 bases between. CDR3 sequence (DNA): TGCGCCAGCAGCCTACCCCCGGGTAGCGAAGTAGATACGCAGTATTTT. Translated: CASSLPPGSEVDTQYF.

This chain joins TRBV11-1 and TRBJ2-5; D unresolved. This CDR3 contains 11 residues. The germline V gene has CDR1 SGHAT and CDR2 FQDESV (reference sequence). Trimming removed 2 bases from V and 5 bases from J, with 3 bases in between. In DNA form, the CDR3 reads TGTGCCAGCAGCTTATCGGAGACCCAGTACTTC. Encoded protein: CASSLSETQYF.

Turning to this clone: Different DNA sequences within this sample yield the same CDR3. The chain is built from TRBV7-9 and TRBJ2-5, with D tentatively TRBD2 (6 bases). Germline CDR1 and CDR2: SEHNR and FQNEAQ (reference sequence). Trimming stripped 0 bases from V and 2 bases from J, with 7 bases between. The CDR3 loop spans 14 amino acids. The CDR3 sequence is CASSLAGGQETQYF. The CDR3 DNA sequence: TGTGCCAGCAGCTTAGCGGGAGGTCAAGAGACCCAGTACTTC.

This sequence joins TRBV14 and TRBJ1-1; a weak D match, TRBD1 (5 bases). The CDR3 contains 15 residues. CDR1 and CDR2 from the germline V gene are SGHDN and FVKESK. Trimming took off 0 bases at V and 2 bases at J, with 10 bases between the two ends. CDR3 coding DNA: TGTGCCAGCAGCCAAGACAGGGTTCGCAACACTGAAGCTTTCTTT. Amino acid sequence: CASSQDRVRNTEAFF.

A single count supports this clone. The gene calls are TRBV4-3 and TRBJ2-2; 8 bases fit TRBD1. The CDR3 runs to 16 residues. J gave up 8 bases and V 4 bases, and 12 bases lay outside the gene matches. CDR1 and CDR2 from the germline V gene are LGHNA and YSLEER. The CDR3 spells CASSPSPADRAGELFF. DNA of the CDR3: TGCGCCAGCAGCCCGAGCCCCGCGGACAGGGCTGGGGAGCTGTTTTTT.

The V and J genes are TRBV6-5 and TRBJ2-7, with D maybe TRBD1 (6 bases). This CDR3 spans 14 amino acids. V was cut by 4 bases and J by 1 base, with 11 bases left in between. Looked up from germline, CDR1 is MNHEY and CDR2 is SVGAGI. CDR3 region: CASSFSDSSYEQYF. CDR3 in DNA: TGTGCCAGCAGTTTCTCGGACAGTTCCTACGAGCAGTACTTC.

V is TRBV2 and J is TRBJ2-1; TRBD2 is a possible D gene (5 bases). The CDR3 contains 14 residues. The ends were cut back, 3 bases at V and 1 base at J, with 7 bases in the middle. CDR1 and CDR2 from the germline V gene are SNHLY and FYNNEI. CDR3 DNA: TGTGCCAGCAGTGAGCGGGTATCCTACAATGAGCAGTTCTTC. Encoded protein: CASSERVSYNEQFF.

This clone was picked up one time. The chain links TRBV7-3 to TRBJ2-3, with 9 bases that match TRBD2. Unmatched junction bases numbered 8, after V lost 1 base and J lost 0 bases. The germline V gene has CDR1 SGHTA and CDR2 FQGTGA. The CDR3 is 18 amino acids. The CDR3 reads CASSLRPLAGTSTDTQYF. The CDR3 DNA follows: TGTGCCAGCAGCTTAAGACCGCTAGCGGGGACTAGCACAGATACGCAGTATTTT.